This entry features one TCR beta chain sequence. The data are from a study of blood T cell repertoires in COVID-19. Whole-study context: COVID-19 samples, acute and convalescent, were from the United States, Italy and Spain. The cDNA or gDNA used as material had been derived from T cells, B-cell-depleted T cells, or PBMCs.

TCRdb's copy holds only in-frame clones and misses some; the assay was immunoSEQ multiplex PCR. Of a few hundred thousand clones in the sample, around 85% were seen once. Study members were between 18 and 89 years old and lived in approximately 25 US regions. Which cohort a participant joined came from the clinical history participants gave. The CDR3 is made up of 14 amino acids. Germline assignment: CDR1 SGHRS and CDR2 YFSETQ. The ends were cut back, 3 bases at V and 5 bases at J, with 14 bases in the middle. Sequenced sample: PBMCs or T cells enriched from blood (not recorded which). The TCR originated in a woman aged 50 to 65 who had recovered from COVID-19. V is TRBV5-1 and J is TRBJ2-5, with D possibly matching TRBD2 (5 bases). This CDR3 reads CASSSEANGETQYF. CDR3 sequence (DNA): TGCGCCAGCAGCTCGGAGGCGAACGGGGAGACCCAGTACTTC.